These 13 T cell receptor beta chains originate from one sample sequenced in a study of graft-versus-host responses after intestinal transplantation. Only in-frame clones appear in the TCRdb table, and some are missing; sequencing was by immunoSEQ multiplex PCR. The repertoire has tens of thousands of clones, 80% to 95% of them found once; the top ten carry over 2%. These receptors are not linked to any known antigen. The sample in question was unstimulated CD4+ T cells sorted from spleen or lymph node cells, obtained before transplant. Every receptor here comes from a human donor who was the organ donor for an intestinal transplant.

The chain employs TRBV14 and TRBJ1-5, with D possibly TRBD1 on 5 matching bases. Germline CDR1 reads SGHDN; CDR2 reads FVKESK. The CDR3 has 16 residues. V lost 2 bases and J lost 3, with 14 bases in between. The CDR3 nucleotides are TGTGCCAGCAGCCAACCCCCCGGGACGGCCAATCAGCCCCAGCATTTT. Protein sequence: CASSQPPGTANQPQHF.

This clone was recorded a few times. The V gene is TRBV2, the J gene TRBJ1-4, with 10 bases lining up with TRBD1. The germline gives CDR1 SNHLY, CDR2 FYNNEI. The V segment lost 9 bases and the J segment 5 bases; nucleotides outside the gene matches: 0. The CDR3 extends over 12 amino acids. The CDR3 sequence: CARGQGNEKLFF. CDR3 DNA: TGTGCCAGGGGACAGGGGAATGAAAAACTGTTTTTT.

This sequence joins TRBV5-1 and TRBJ1-4; 9 nucleotides align to TRBD1. V lost 3 bases to trimming and J lost 3 bases; unmatched junction nucleotides: 0. CDR3 length equals 14 residues. CDR1 SGHRS and CDR2 YFSETQ come from the germline V gene. The CDR3 loop reads CASSWTGANEKLFF. DNA for the CDR3: TGCGCCAGCAGCTGGACAGGGGCTAATGAAAAACTGTTTTTT.

V and J are TRBV29-1 and TRBJ2-2, with 7 bases lining up with TRBD1. Germline V gene data show CDR1 as SQVTM and CDR2 as ANQGSEA. This CDR3 comprises 13 residues. V dropped 3 bases and J dropped 5; count of bases not matched to a gene: 3. In DNA form, the CDR3 reads TGCAGCGTTGAGACAGGGCGGACCGGGGAGCTGTTTTTT. Protein sequence: CSVETGRTGELFF.

The V call is TRBV7-2, the J call TRBJ1-5; the match to TRBD1 covers 8 bases. Germline V gives CDR1 SGHTA, CDR2 FQGNSA. The CDR3 is 14 amino acids. V shed 3 bases, J shed 6 bases, and the junction held 4 bases outside the gene matches. The CDR3 protein is CASSFSGQGQPQHF. Written as DNA, the CDR3 is TGTGCCAGCAGCTTCTCCGGACAGGGTCAGCCCCAGCATTTT. Full variable domain (remainder filled in from reference TRBV7-2 and TRBJ1-5): GAGVSQSPSNKVTEKGKDVELRCDPISGHTALYWYRQSLGQGLEFLIYFQGNSAPDKSGLPSDRFSAERTGGSVSTLTIQRTQQEDSAVYLCASSFSGQGQPQHFGDGTRLSIL.

In regard to this clone: At one boundary the junction diverges from the germline segment, which might be a read error. This chain links TRBV15 with TRBJ2-5; D gene ambiguous. The CDR3 loop spans 14 amino acids. Germline CDR1 and CDR2: LNHNV and YYDKDF (reference sequence). The CDR3 DNA sequence: TGTGCCACCGGCAGAGCCGGAACCCAAGAGACCCAGTACTTC. It specifies CATGRAGTQETQYF.

This chain joins TRBV4-2 and TRBJ2-3; 7 bases match TRBD1. The CDR3 extends over 15 amino acids. J lost 2 bases, V lost 1 base, and 3 bases had no gene match. Germline V CDR1 and CDR2: LGHNA, YNFKEQ. For the CDR3, the DNA is TGTGCCAGCAGCCAAGGGGACAGAGCCACAGATACGCAGTATTTT. Its translation: CASSQGDRATDTQYF.

V and J are TRBV29-1 and TRBJ2-7; 10 bases map to TRBD1. Germline V gives CDR1 SQVTM, CDR2 ANQGSEA. The CDR3 totals 15 residues. Losses at the gene ends were 4 bases for V and 2 bases for J; bases not matched to a gene: 8. The DNA for the CDR3 is TGCAGCGTTGGGCGGGGGACAGGGGCACCCTACGAGCAGTACTTC. Translation: CSVGRGTGAPYEQYF.

The CDR3 coding sequence is TGCGCCAGCTGCCCCCTTTTTGGAGATACGCAGTATTTT. Translating it yields CASCPLFGDTQYF. The genes are TRBV5-1 and TRBJ2-3, with D hard to call. Trimming pared 7 bases from V and 5 bases from J, leaving 14 bases between. This CDR3 has 13 amino acids. The germline V gene has CDR1 SGHRS and CDR2 YFSETQ.

This rearrangement joins TRBV28 to TRBJ1-1; D gene uncertain. Germline loops: CDR1 MDHEN, CDR2 SYDVKM. V was cut by 4 bases and J by 0 bases, with 12 bases left in between. The CDR3 consists of 15 residues. CDR3 nucleotide sequence: TGTGCCAGCAGTTCCCCCGGAAGGATGAACACTGAAGCTTTCTTT. The encoded protein is CASSSPGRMNTEAFF.

The chain recombines TRBV5-1 with TRBJ2-1; 8 nucleotides agree with TRBD2. The junction had 0 bases not matched to a gene; V was cut back by 1 base and J by 3 bases. Germline V gene sequence: CDR1 SGHRS, CDR2 YFSETQ. CDR3 length: 14 amino acids. Written as DNA, the CDR3 is TGCGCCAGCAGCTTGCGGGAGGGCTACAATGAGCAGTTCTTC. It is translated as CASSLREGYNEQFF.

The chain uses TRBV4-3 and TRBJ2-3; 14 positions match TRBD2. With 4 bases clipped from V and 5 bases from J, the junction kept 5 bases outside the gene matches. The V gene's germline CDR1 is LGHNA and CDR2 YSLEER. The CDR3 contains 16 residues. This CDR3 reads CASSLGLAGGEDTQYF. DNA of the CDR3: TGCGCCAGCAGCCTCGGACTAGCGGGAGGAGAAGATACGCAGTATTTT.

This sequence joins TRBV28 and TRBJ2-7; D unclear. Germline CDR1 MDHEN, CDR2 SYDVKM. Trimming took off 5 bases at V and 2 bases at J, with 16 bases between the two ends. This CDR3 spans 15 amino acids. The CDR3 bases are TGTGCCAGCAGTCCCACCGATGGCCTAGCCTACGAGCAGTACTTC. It encodes CASSPTDGLAYEQYF.